The 10 T cell receptor beta chains presented below share a single source sample, sequenced in a study of T cell responses to AZD1222 COVID-19 vaccine. Method: immunoSEQ multiplex PCR; TCRdb's copy keeps in-frame clones and lacks some. The sample includes around 160,000 clones, 85% to 90% of them seen just once. Sequencing used peripheral blood, obtained on day 0 of AZD1222 vaccination. The receptors come from an adult in good health.

The rearrangement links TRBV12-3 or TRBV12-4 to TRBJ2-1; weak D call: TRBD1 (5 bases). This CDR3 is 12 amino acids long. The ends were cut back, 7 bases at V and 5 bases at J, with 9 bases in the middle. In DNA, the CDR3 is TGTGCCAGCAATAGGGGCCACAATGAGCAGTTCTTC. Amino acids: CASNRGHNEQFF.

The chain combines TRBV14 with TRBJ1-3; TRBD1 matches 10 bases. CDR3 length: 17 residues. V shed 0 bases and J 2 bases; nucleotides not matched to a gene: 4. In germline, CDR1 is SGHDN, CDR2 FVKESK. The CDR3 DNA follows: TGTGCCAGCAGCCAAGATTGGACAGGGGGGACTGGAAACACCATATATTTT. Translating gives CASSQDWTGGTGNTIYF.

This rearrangement joins TRBV6-1 to TRBJ2-5, with 10 bases fitting TRBD2. The germline V gene encodes CDR1 MNHNS and CDR2 SASEGT. V lost 2 bases, J lost 5 bases, and 8 bases stayed unmatched. The CDR3 consists of 16 residues. CDR3 nucleotides: TGTGCCAGCAGTGAATCGGTAGCGGGGGGCAGGGAGACCCAGTACTTC. As protein: CASSESVAGGRETQYF.

V and J are TRBV5-6 and TRBJ1-5; 7 bases are a match to TRBD1. The CDR3 covers 15 residues. With 3 bases clipped from V and 4 bases from J, the junction kept 7 bases outside the gene matches. CDR1 is SGHDT, CDR2 YYEEEE, per germline. The DNA of the CDR3 is TGTGCCAGCAGCTCGATGGACAGGCCAAATCAGCCCCAGCATTTT. Amino acid sequence: CASSSMDRPNQPQHF.

In this sample, this clone turned up once. The chain is built from TRBV21-1 and TRBJ2-7; the table assigns TRBD2, which was not confirmed against the DNA. TRBV21-1 has pseudogene status. This CDR3 region has 15 residues. CDR3 in amino acids: CASSKGGTSDYEQYF. DNA of the CDR3: TGTGCCAGCAGCAAAGGAGGGACTAGCGACTACGAGCAGTACTTC.

V is TRBV7-8 and J is TRBJ1-5; 10 positions agree with TRBD1. V shed 3 bases, J shed 1 base, and the junction held 3 bases outside the gene matches. This CDR3 region has 16 residues. CDR1 and CDR2 (germline): SGHVS, FQNEAQ. The CDR3 DNA sequence: TGTGCCAGCAGCTTTGACAGGGGGCAAAGCAATCAGCCCCAGCATTTT. It specifies CASSFDRGQSNQPQHF.

For the CDR3, the DNA is TGTGCCAGCAGCCACGGGACACATCCATTGGTGGCCCAGTACTTC. Amino acids: CASSHGTHPLVAQYF. This chain links TRBV5-8 with TRBJ2-5; maybe TRBD1 (6 bases). The CDR3 length is 15 residues. Trimming left V 4 bases short and J 9 bases short, with 22 bases between. Germline V lookup: CDR1 SGHTS, CDR2 YDEGEE.

The genes are TRBV7-6 and TRBJ1-1; no clear D. The germline CDR1 and CDR2 sequences are SGHVS and FNYEAQ. The V gene lost 2 bases and the J gene lost 1 base, with 5 bases spanning the gap. The CDR3 has 13 amino acids. The CDR3 reads CASSLSQNTEAFF. In nucleotides, the CDR3 is TGTGCCAGCAGCTTATCCCAGAACACTGAAGCTTTCTTT.

The J gene is TRBJ2-2, the V gene TRBV6-5; TRBD2 aligns across 9 bases. The V segment lost 5 bases and the J segment 6 bases; nucleotides outside the gene matches: 4. The CDR3 has 14 amino acids. Per germline, CDR1 MNHEY and CDR2 SVGAGI. The CDR3 nucleotides are TGTGCCAGCAGTCCTGGACTAGCGTCCGGGGAGCTGTTTTTT. The encoded protein is CASSPGLASGELFF.

This clone came up once. The chain employs TRBV28 and TRBJ2-6; 7 bases map to TRBD1. Trimming removed 7 bases from V and 0 bases from J; junction bases left unmatched: 9. This CDR3 contains 17 residues. Germline-derived CDR1 and CDR2 are MDHEN and SYDVKM. CDR3 sequence: CASTGQAMGSGANVLTF. CDR3 sequence (DNA): TGTGCCAGCACAGGACAGGCTATGGGCTCTGGGGCCAACGTCCTGACTTTC.